Detailed here is one TCR beta chain. The antigen remains undetermined. The germline gene is not matched at one end of the junction; a read error may be the cause. The sample originates from a study of T cell repertoires in cytomegalovirus infection. Across the study: Evidence of both CMV infection and a matching HLA type came from public TCR beta signatures.

TCRdb independently ran MiXCR on the reads; one entry per CDR3 protein. The repertoire has approximately 260,000 distinct CDR3 sequences, about 20% of them found once; the top ten carry roughly a fifth. The CDR3 contains 16 residues. Study-level points and caveats: Ex vivo, HLA-C-restricted CMV-specific TCR beta clonotypes prevailed over the rest of the response.

The rearrangement links TRBV12-3 or TRBV12-4 to TRBJ2-3; D ambiguous. The sample here was cultured PBMCs, taken from culture after CMV antigen stimulation. The clonotype was recovered from a human donor in good health (CMV status not recorded). Some clones in this sample may be carry-over from other donors' samples. DNA of the CDR3: TGTGCCAGCAGTTTCCTATCCGGGCTACCCACAGATGCGCAGTATTTT. This encodes CASSFLSGLPTDAQYF.